Below, 24 T cell receptor beta chains from the same sample are listed, as sequenced in a study of T cell responses to AZD1222 COVID-19 vaccine. Some clones are missing from TCRdb's copy, which holds only in-frame ones; the method was immunoSEQ multiplex PCR. The sample includes 150,000 to 200,000 clones, around 93% of them seen just once. The sequences come from peripheral blood, collected on day 0 of AZD1222 vaccination. These receptors originate from an adult in good health.

This clone occurred once. The chain carries TRBV9 and TRBJ1-1; TRBD1 aligns across 7 bases. Germline trimming cut 3 bases from V and 2 bases from J; bases unmatched to any gene: 4. The germline V gene encodes CDR1 SGDLS and CDR2 YYNGEE. The CDR3 length is 14 residues. Here the CDR3 reads CASSEGQRNTEAFF. The CDR3 DNA reads as TGTGCCAGCAGCGAGGGACAGAGAAACACTGAAGCTTTCTTT. The complete variable domain, with remaining parts taken from reference TRBV9 and TRBJ1-1, reads DSGVTQTPKHLITATGQRVTLRCSPRSGDLSVYWYQQSLDQGLQFLIQYYNGEERAKGNILERFSAQQFPDLHSELNLSSLELGDSALYFCASSEGQRNTEAFFGQGTRLTVV.

The chain links TRBV29-1 to TRBJ1-6; 7 bases are a match to TRBD1. Germline CDR1 is SQVTM and CDR2 is ANQGSEA. The junction had 9 bases not matched to a gene; V was cut back by 5 bases and J by 8 bases. The CDR3 sequence is 14 residues long. The CDR3 reads CSVQKQGKDSPLHF. In DNA form, the CDR3 reads TGCAGCGTTCAAAAACAGGGGAAGGATTCACCCCTCCACTTT.

The J gene is TRBJ1-4, the V gene TRBV28, with 9 bases lining up with TRBD1. CDR3 length: 13 residues. Looked up from germline, CDR1 is MDHEN and CDR2 is SYDVKM. J was trimmed by 5 bases and V by 7 bases; bases with no gene match: 2. CDR3 in amino acids: CASKTGGNEKLFF. DNA for the CDR3: TGTGCCAGCAAGACAGGGGGGAATGAAAAACTGTTTTTT.

This rearrangement joins TRBV13 to TRBJ1-2; D call uncertain. V was cut by 0 bases and J by 3 bases, with 8 bases left in between. CDR3 length: 14 residues. Germline V gene data show CDR1 as PRHDT and CDR2 as FYEKMQ (reference sequence). CDR3: CASSLGSIHYGYTF. The CDR3 DNA sequence: TGTGCCAGCAGCTTAGGTTCGATACACTATGGCTACACCTTC.

The chain combines TRBV7-8 with TRBJ1-5, with 11 bases that match TRBD1. V gave up 5 bases and J gave up 6 bases; unmatched junction bases: 12. The germline gives CDR1 SGHVS, CDR2 FQNEAQ. This CDR3 contains 17 residues. CDR3 residues: CASSPFTGQGGGQPQHF. DNA of the CDR3: TGTGCCAGCAGCCCGTTTACGGGACAGGGGGGAGGTCAGCCCCAGCATTTT. The whole variable domain, filled in from reference TRBV7-8 and TRBJ1-5, reads GAGVSQSPRYKVAKRGQDVALRCDPISGHVSLFWYQQALGQGPEFLTYFQNEAQLDKSGLPSDRFFAERPEGSVSTLKIQRTQQEDSAVYLCASSPFTGQGGGQPQHFGDGTRLSIL.

This clone was counted a single time. The chain uses TRBV15 and TRBJ1-5; perhaps TRBD1 as D (5 bases). The V and J ends lost 8 bases and 3 bases respectively, with 14 bases between them. The CDR3 covers 14 residues. From germline, CDR1 is LNHNV and CDR2 YYDKDF (reference sequence). The CDR3 nucleotides are TGTGCCACCTTGGACGGGACCTACAATCAGCCCCAGCATTTT. As protein: CATLDGTYNQPQHF.

The rearrangement uses TRBV6-2 or TRBV6-3 and TRBJ2-1; tentatively, D is TRBD1 (6 bases). Trimming cost V 0 bases and J 8 bases, with 17 bases left between them. CDR1 MNHEY and CDR2 SVGEGT come from the germline V gene. The CDR3 loop spans 16 amino acids. CDR3 protein: CASSYSGQRPWDEQFF. The CDR3 nucleotides are TGTGCCAGCAGTTACTCGGGACAAAGGCCTTGGGATGAGCAGTTCTTC.

This chain links TRBV5-1 with TRBJ1-1; D unclear. Trimming took off 0 bases at V and 6 bases at J, with 12 bases between the two ends. CDR3 length equals 14 residues. The germline V gene has CDR1 SGHRS and CDR2 YFSETQ. CDR3 DNA: TGCGCCAGCAGCTTGGTTGCTGGATCGGCTGAAGCTTTCTTT. As protein: CASSLVAGSAEAFF.

This clone was counted once. This rearrangement joins TRBV20-1 to TRBJ1-5; no clear D gene. Germline lookup yields CDR1 DFQATT and CDR2 SNEGSKA (reference sequence). The CDR3 sequence is 13 residues long. Trimming took 3 bases from V and 2 from J, leaving 8 bases between them. CDR3 residues: CSASTAGNQPQHF. Here the CDR3 DNA reads TGCAGTGCTAGTACTGCTGGCAATCAGCCCCAGCATTTT.

The CDR3 here is CASSPGQGSYGYTF. The CDR3 DNA is TGCGCCAGCAGCCCGGGACAGGGTTCATATGGCTACACCTTC. The chain has TRBV5-1 and TRBJ1-2; 9 nucleotides align to TRBD1. This CDR3 spans 14 amino acids. CDR1 and CDR2 from the germline V gene are SGHRS and YFSETQ. Germline trimming cut 4 bases from V and 5 bases from J; bases unmatched to any gene: 6.

This chain joins TRBV19 and TRBJ2-1; 10 bases are a match to TRBD2. V lost 6 bases to trimming and J lost 8 bases; unmatched junction nucleotides: 10. Germline V gene data show CDR1 as LNHDA and CDR2 as SQIVND (reference sequence). The CDR3 has 15 amino acids. The CDR3 DNA follows: TGTGCCAGTAGGCCCTCTAGCGGGAGTGTCTATGAGCAGTTCTTC. As protein: CASRPSSGSVYEQFF.

This chain joins TRBV3-1 (or the pseudogene TRBV3-2) and TRBJ2-6; TRBD2 aligns across 7 bases. The CDR3 has 15 residues. With 4 bases clipped from V and 3 bases from J, the junction kept 3 bases outside the gene matches. Germline V gene data show CDR1 as LGHDT and CDR2 as YNNKEL (reference sequence). CDR3 region: CASSLGRFGANVLTF. DNA for the CDR3: TGTGCCAGCAGCCTCGGGAGGTTTGGGGCCAACGTCCTGACTTTC.

The rearrangement uses TRBV10-3 and TRBJ1-5; D ambiguous. This CDR3 contains 15 residues. V lost 3 bases and J lost 0, with 9 bases in between. Germline V lookup: CDR1 ENHRY, CDR2 SYGVKD. The CDR3 DNA is TGTGCCATCAGTGAAGGAGGCAATAGCAATCAGCCCCAGCATTTT. Protein: CAISEGGNSNQPQHF.

The J gene is TRBJ2-3, the V gene TRBV9; D remains ambiguous. The CDR3 has 15 residues. V was clipped by 2 bases and J by 1 base, with 11 bases between them. The germline CDR1 and CDR2 sequences are SGDLS and YYNGEE. CDR3 region: CASSVVVACTDTQYF. The CDR3 bases are TGTGCCAGCAGCGTGGTCGTGGCCTGCACAGATACGCAGTATTTT.

The chain uses TRBV11-2 and TRBJ2-1; the D gene is possibly TRBD1 (6 bases). Germline assignment: CDR1 SGHAT and CDR2 FQNNGV. V was clipped by 4 bases and J by 0 bases, with 10 bases between them. CDR3 length equals 15 residues. The CDR3 DNA reads TGTGCCAGCAGCTGGGACACTCACTCCTACAATGAGCAGTTCTTC. Amino acids: CASSWDTHSYNEQFF.

Worth noting for this clone: A junction end diverges from the germline sequence, so it may reflect a read error. The chain has TRBV7-8 and TRBJ1-2; TRBD1 aligns across 8 bases. Germline V gene data show CDR1 as SGHVS and CDR2 as FQNEAQ. The length of the CDR3 is 11 residues. CDR3 coding DNA: TGTGCCAGCAGCTCGCAGGGGGCTAATTCCTTC. Its protein product is CASSSQGANSF. Full variable domain (remainder filled in from reference TRBV7-8 and TRBJ1-2): GAGVSQSPRYKVAKRGQDVALRCDPISGHVSLFWYQQALGQGPEFLTYFQNEAQLDKSGLPSDRFFAERPEGSVSTLKIQRTQQEDSAVYLCASSSQGANSFGSGTRLTVV.

The rearrangement links TRBV19 to TRBJ1-5; 8 nucleotides line up with TRBD1. After removal of 2 bases from V and 8 bases from J, the junction contained 5 bases not matched to a gene. CDR1 is LNHDA and CDR2 is SQIVND in the germline V gene (reference sequence). The CDR3 extends over 14 amino acids. This chain's CDR3 is CASSISGGGEPQHF. The CDR3 nucleotides are TGTGCCAGTAGTATATCAGGGGGCGGAGAGCCCCAGCATTTT.

V is TRBV7-9 and J is TRBJ2-1; D ambiguous. Germline lookup yields CDR1 SEHNR and CDR2 FQNEAQ (reference sequence). The ends were cut back, 1 base at V and 10 bases at J, with 17 bases in the middle. The CDR3 totals 15 residues. The CDR3 reads CASSLEIPSLGEQFF. The DNA for the CDR3 is TGTGCCAGCAGCTTAGAAATTCCCTCCCTGGGAGAGCAGTTCTTC.

The gene calls are TRBV25-1 and TRBJ2-5; 8 bases agree with TRBD1. J gave up 3 bases and V 6 bases, and 6 bases lay outside the gene matches. Germline lookup yields CDR1 MGHDK and CDR2 SYGVNS. The CDR3 is 14 amino acids. CDR3 protein: CASSKETGEETQYF. CDR3 coding DNA: TGTGCCAGCAGCAAAGAGACAGGGGAAGAGACCCAGTACTTC. The full variable domain, with the rest looked up from reference TRBV25-1 and TRBJ2-5, is EADIYQTPRYLVIGTGKKITLECSQTMGHDKMYWYQQDPGMELHLIHYSYGVNSTEKGDLSSESTVSRIRTEHFPLTLESARPSHTSQYLCASSKETGEETQYFGPGTRLLVL.

The chain couples TRBV28 to TRBJ2-2; no definite D call. Germline lookup yields CDR1 MDHEN and CDR2 SYDVKM. Trimming removed 5 bases from V and 3 bases from J, with 22 bases in between. The CDR3 loop spans 18 amino acids. CDR3 nucleotide sequence: TGTGCCAGCAGTGTGAGACACCTTCTTTCTTGGGACACCGGGGAGCTGTTTTTT. Residues: CASSVRHLLSWDTGELFF.

CDR3 loop: CATSGFRRVNNSPLHF. The CDR3 coding sequence is TGTGCCACCAGTGGTTTCCGGCGGGTTAATAATTCACCCCTCCACTTT. The rearrangement links TRBV24-1 to TRBJ1-6; D gene unclear. Germline CDR1 and CDR2: KGHDR and SFDVKD. The V end was cut by 5 bases, the J end by 5 bases, with 15 bases between. There are 16 residues in the CDR3.

The chain combines TRBV10-3 with TRBJ1-3; 9 bases fit TRBD1. Germline lookup yields CDR1 ENHRY and CDR2 SYGVKD. Trimming cost V 2 bases and J 4 bases; bases outside gene matches: 0. This CDR3 region has 14 residues. CDR3 amino acids: CAISEGTGGNTIYF. The CDR3 DNA sequence: TGTGCCATCAGTGAGGGGACAGGGGGAAACACCATATATTTT.

The gene calls are TRBV7-2 and TRBJ1-4; D call uncertain. V gave up 5 bases and J gave up 0 bases, with 10 bases separating them. Germline CDR1 reads SGHTA; CDR2 reads FQGNSA. This CDR3 is 15 amino acids long. The CDR3 DNA reads TGTGCCAGCAGCCAGCAGCGTGCAACTAATGAAAAACTGTTTTTT. This sequence encodes CASSQQRATNEKLFF.

This chain connects TRBV5-1 to TRBJ2-1; a possible D gene is TRBD2 (6 bases). Per germline, CDR1 SGHRS and CDR2 YFSETQ. This CDR3 is 15 amino acids long. Between the trimmed V and J ends, which lost 9 bases and 1 base, there was a span of 17 bases. As DNA, the CDR3 is TGCGCCACCACGCCGTCGGGAGTGTCCTACAATGAGCAGTTCTTC. Residues: CATTPSGVSYNEQFF.